Following are 4 T cell receptor beta chains from one sample sequenced in a study of OX40 agonist ivuxolimab in advanced cancers. Method: immunoSEQ multiplex PCR; TCRdb's copy keeps in-frame clones and lacks some. The sample carries 20,000 to 25,000 clones, 85% to 90% recorded once. Sequences were derived from CD4+ or CD8+ T cells sorted from blood, sampled in a trial of the OX40 agonist ivuxolimab. These receptors all come from an adult with an advanced solid tumor such as melanoma, head and neck, liver or kidney cancer.

Written as DNA, the CDR3 is TGTGCCAGCAGAACGGACAGATTTGATCAGCCCCAGCATTTT. Protein product: CASRTDRFDQPQHF. The chain recombines TRBV28 with TRBJ1-5; D is possibly TRBD1 (6 bases). V dropped 6 bases and J dropped 5 bases, with 14 bases sitting between them. Germline-derived CDR1 and CDR2 are MDHEN and SYDVKM. The CDR3 has 14 amino acids.

To note about this clone: Being one base from a much bigger clone, this may be a read error. The chain carries TRBV2 and TRBJ2-1, with D maybe TRBD1 (6 bases). This CDR3 comprises 15 residues. Germline V lookup: CDR1 SNHLY, CDR2 FYNNEI. DNA for the CDR3: TGTGCCGGCAGTGACCCGGGACAACTGAACAATGAGCAGTTCTTC. It is translated as CAGSDPGQLNNEQFF.

This clone was seen a single time. The chain links TRBV4-3 to TRBJ2-2, with TRBD1 matching 9 bases. The length of the CDR3 is 16 residues. Trimming cost V 4 bases and J 4 bases; bases outside gene matches: 7. In germline, CDR1 is LGHNA, CDR2 YSLEER. CDR3 in DNA: TGCGCCAGCAGCCGCACAGGGGGCGCAGTCACCGGGGAGCTGTTTTTT. Its translation: CASSRTGGAVTGELFF.

The chain combines TRBV5-1 with TRBJ2-3; D could derive from TRBD1 or TRBD2 (5 bases each). CDR1 and CDR2 from the germline V gene are SGHRS and YFSETQ. This CDR3 is built from 14 residues. Trimming stripped 1 base from V and 4 bases from J, with 10 bases between. The CDR3 loop is CASSLSSGPDTQYF. The CDR3 region has the DNA TGCGCCAGCAGCTTGTCCTCGGGACCAGATACGCAGTATTTT.